This T cell receptor (beta chain) was profiled in a study of T cells in Graves' hyperthyroidism and ophthalmopathy. Overall study context: Peripheral blood sampling occurred at initial diagnosis, before any treatment.

Whole-study results and caveats: A model of 13 V-J features distinguished ophthalmopathy from stable hyperthyroidism. A median around 6.4 months before onset, the model predicted ophthalmopathy.

Amplification yielded TCR beta CDR3 regions, with RNA transcripts as the source. RT-PCR in the first round (using the HTBI primer set) targeted the TCR CDR3. TCRdb processed the multiplex PCR reads anew with MiXCR; each CDR3 protein has one entry. This table holds around 500,000 distinct CDR3 sequences, about 22% found once. This CDR3 contains 15 residues. V shed 0 bases and J shed 0 bases, with 9 bases lying between them. Germline values: CDR1 SGDLS, CDR2 YYNGEE. For this clonotype: What it recognizes is unknown.

The source is a woman aged 70-85 years with Graves' ophthalmopathy. Sequencing was done on a sample of blood. This chain connects TRBV9 to TRBJ1-1; no firm D call. The CDR3 DNA sequence: TGTGCCAGCAGCGTAGGGGTAGGCTTGAACACTGAAGCTTTCTTT. Encoded protein: CASSVGVGLNTEAFF.